A single sample is the source of the 22 T cell receptor beta chains below, sequenced in a study of cytomegalovirus exposure and HLA in healthy donors. PCR used 60 Vbeta primers and 13 Jbeta primers. Generated by immunoSEQ multiplex PCR, the TCRdb table keeps only in-frame clones and is missing some. The sample includes approximately 170,000 clones, approximately 80% of them seen just once. Sequenced sample: PBMCs. All receptors come from a woman in her 50s in good health and CMV-seronegative.

The V call is TRBV14, the J call TRBJ1-6; 8 bases map to TRBD1. The CDR3 runs to 14 residues. The J segment lost 13 bases and the V segment lost 1 base, leaving 6 bases of the junction unmatched. The germline CDR1 and CDR2 sequences are SGHDN and FVKESK. The CDR3 DNA reads as TGTGCCAGCAGCCAAGCAGGGGGCTTTTATCCCCTCCACTTT. Encoded protein: CASSQAGGFYPLHF.

This chain uses TRBV28 with TRBJ2-5; the match to TRBD1 covers 7 bases. The CDR3 has 13 amino acids. Germline V gene data show CDR1 as MDHEN and CDR2 as SYDVKM. The V segment lost 5 bases and the J segment 5 bases; nucleotides outside the gene matches: 5. For the CDR3, the DNA is TGTGCCAGCAGTGCCCCCAGGGGGGAGACCCAGTACTTC. As protein: CASSAPRGETQYF.

This clone was seen more than once but under ten times. J is TRBJ2-7 and V is TRBV15; TRBD2 is a possible D gene (5 bases). This CDR3 region has 16 residues. Germline CDR1 LNHNV, CDR2 YYDKDF (reference sequence). V gave up 0 bases and J gave up 5 bases, with 17 bases separating them. This CDR3 is CATSRDRAARVDEQYF. The CDR3 DNA is TGTGCCACCAGCAGAGATCGGGCGGCGCGGGTCGACGAGCAGTACTTC.

The V and J genes are TRBV2 and TRBJ1-2; D is unclear. Germline CDR1 reads SNHLY; CDR2 reads FYNNEI. The CDR3 is 12 amino acids. Trimming pared 7 bases from V and 8 bases from J, leaving 14 bases between. Written as DNA, the CDR3 is TGTGCCAGCACGAGATCTAGCGGGGGCTACACCTTC. Translating gives CASTRSSGGYTF.

This chain joins TRBV11-2 and TRBJ2-1, with D possibly matching TRBD2 (6 bases). V was cut by 1 base and J by 10 bases, with 11 bases left in between. This CDR3 comprises 13 residues. The germline CDR1 and CDR2 sequences are SGHAT and FQNNGV. CDR3 sequence: CASSLAGSNEQFF. CDR3 DNA: TGTGCCAGCAGCTTAGCCGGGAGTAACGAGCAGTTCTTC.

Here the CDR3 reads CASSLEFSGYTGELFF. The CDR3 DNA follows: TGTGCCAGCAGCTTGGAGTTTAGCGGGTATACCGGGGAGCTGTTTTTT. This chain links TRBV5-5 with TRBJ2-2; TRBD2 matches 7 bases. The J segment lost 5 bases and the V segment lost 0 bases, leaving 7 bases of the junction unmatched. This CDR3 comprises 16 residues. CDR1 is SGHKS, CDR2 YYEKEE, per germline (reference sequence). The full variable domain, completed using reference TRBV5-5 and TRBJ2-2, is DAGVTQSPTHLIKTRGQQVTLRCSPISGHKSVSWYQQVLGQGPQFIFQYYEKEERGRGNFPDRFSARQFPNYSSELNVNALLLGDSALYLCASSLEFSGYTGELFFGEGSRLTVL.

This sequence joins TRBV7-9 and TRBJ2-1, with TRBD2 identical over 7 bases. V was clipped by 2 bases and J by 6 bases; unmatched bases: 10. The CDR3 consists of 16 residues. In germline, CDR1 is SEHNR, CDR2 FQNEAQ (reference sequence). Here the CDR3 reads CASSLLKTSPSNEQFF. DNA of the CDR3: TGTGCCAGCAGCTTACTGAAGACTAGCCCATCCAATGAGCAGTTCTTC.

V is TRBV10-3 and J is TRBJ2-7; 10 nucleotides match TRBD2. After removal of 3 bases from V and 3 bases from J, the junction contained 2 bases not matched to a gene. CDR3 size: 14 residues. Germline assignment: CDR1 ENHRY and CDR2 SYGVKD. The CDR3 region is CAISEGLADYEQYF. DNA for the CDR3: TGTGCCATCAGTGAAGGACTAGCGGACTACGAGCAGTACTTC.

This clone was seen just once. The chain employs TRBV19 and TRBJ1-5; no definite D call. This CDR3 spans 15 amino acids. CDR1 is LNHDA, CDR2 SQIVND, per germline (reference sequence). Trimming cost V 2 bases and J 4 bases, with 12 bases left between them. The CDR3 nucleotides read TGTGCCAGTAGTATATGGAGACGGATAAATCAGCCCCAGCATTTT. Protein sequence: CASSIWRRINQPQHF.

This clone is medium-sized (0.01 to 0.1%) in the sample. The chain has TRBV6-5 and TRBJ2-3, with 7 bases fitting TRBD1. The CDR3 length is 14 residues. V was clipped by 2 bases and J by 1 base; unmatched bases: 0. Germline values: CDR1 MNHEY, CDR2 SVGAGI. The CDR3 DNA reads TGTGCCAGCAGTTACGGACAGGGCACAGATACGCAGTATTTT. Protein: CASSYGQGTDTQYF.

The chain is built from TRBV10-3 and TRBJ2-7, with TRBD1 matching 8 bases. CDR3 size: 15 residues. The trim removed 7 bases at V and 2 bases at J, leaving 10 bases unmatched. Germline CDR1 ENHRY, CDR2 SYGVKD. The CDR3 sequence is CAINNDRGPAYEQYF. In nucleotides, the CDR3 is TGTGCCATCAACAATGACAGGGGACCTGCCTACGAGCAGTACTTC.

The V gene is TRBV21-1, the J gene TRBJ2-2; the listed D gene, TRBD2, was not tested against the DNA. TRBV21-1 is a pseudogene locus. This CDR3 is built from 20 residues. CDR3: CASVRKERGPLRWNTGELFF. DNA of the CDR3: TGTGCCAGCGTCCGCAAGGAGAGAGGTCCACTGAGGTGGAACACCGGGGAGCTGTTTTTT.

To note about this clone: One end of the junction is discordant with germline, which a read error may explain. Here the CDR3 reads CASSLTGLTEAFF. Here the CDR3 DNA reads TGTGCTAGCAGCTTGACAGGTCTCACTGAAGCTTTCTTT. V gene TRBV7-7 combines with J gene TRBJ1-1, with a weak D call TRBD1 (6 bases). Germline loops: CDR1 SSHAT, CDR2 FNYEAQ (reference sequence). This CDR3 is built from 13 residues.

The chain joins TRBV9 to TRBJ2-7, with TRBD2 identical over 13 bases. Germline V gene lookup returns CDR1 SGDLS and CDR2 YYNGEE. The CDR3 sequence is 15 residues long. J gave up 3 bases and V 2 bases, and 2 bases lay outside the gene matches. CDR3: CASSVGTSGIYEQYF. The DNA for the CDR3 is TGTGCCAGCAGCGTCGGGACTAGCGGGATCTACGAGCAGTACTTC.

The sample holds a few counts of this clone. The J gene is TRBJ2-4, the V gene TRBV11-2, with a possible D match to TRBD2 (6 bases). Germline V gene sequence: CDR1 SGHAT, CDR2 FQNNGV. The CDR3 has 16 amino acids. Deletions cut 1 base from V and 6 bases from J, with 16 bases between. The CDR3 sequence is CASSLGQGLSGNIQYF. The DNA of the CDR3 is TGTGCCAGCAGCTTAGGGCAAGGACTATCTGGAAACATTCAGTACTTC.

J is TRBJ2-3 and V is TRBV9; 9 bases match TRBD1. Germline V gene sequence: CDR1 SGDLS, CDR2 YYNGEE. With V trimmed by 3 bases and J by 2 bases, 7 bases remained unmatched. The CDR3 spans 16 residues. The chain's CDR3 is CASSGGQGSITDTQYF. The CDR3 bases are TGTGCCAGCAGCGGTGGACAGGGGTCAATCACAGATACGCAGTATTTT.

This clone was recorded only once. The J gene is TRBJ2-7, the V gene TRBV28, with a tentative D call TRBD1 (5 bases). This CDR3 region has 16 residues. Germline V gives CDR1 MDHEN, CDR2 SYDVKM. V shed 2 bases and J shed 2 bases, with 16 bases lying between them. The CDR3 bases are TGTGCCAGCAGTTTAGTAGGTACAGGTTCCACCTACGAGCAGTACTTC. Translation: CASSLVGTGSTYEQYF.

The J gene is TRBJ1-2, the V gene TRBV27; D gene ambiguous. Trimming pared 3 bases from V and 6 bases from J, leaving 17 bases between. The CDR3 consists of 15 residues. CDR1 is MNHEY and CDR2 is SMNVEV in the germline V gene (reference sequence). CDR3 nucleotide sequence: TGTGCCAGCAGTTTGTATCCTGCCTCGGGAGATGGCTACACCTTC. Translated, it gives CASSLYPASGDGYTF.

The chain has TRBV5-8 and TRBJ2-1, with TRBD2 matching 12 bases. The V gene end was trimmed by 6 bases and the J gene end by 7 bases; junction bases not matched to a gene: 11. Germline V gene lookup returns CDR1 SGHTS and CDR2 YDEGEE. There are 16 residues in the CDR3. The DNA for the CDR3 is TGTGCCAGCACACCTCTAGCGGGAGGGCCGCGAAATGAGCAGTTCTTC. It codes for CASTPLAGGPRNEQFF.

The chain employs TRBV5-1 and TRBJ2-7, with 7 bases aligning to TRBD1. This CDR3 has 15 amino acids. The trim removed 0 bases at V and 3 bases at J, leaving 6 bases unmatched. Per the germline V gene, CDR1 is SGHRS and CDR2 is YFSETQ. As DNA, the CDR3 is TGCGCCAGCAGCTTGGCAGTGGGACAGCTCTACGAGCAGTACTTC. It specifies CASSLAVGQLYEQYF.

This chain joins TRBV18 and TRBJ2-5, with a possible D match to TRBD1 (5 bases). V was pared by 3 bases and J by 5 bases, with 13 bases between. This CDR3 contains 14 residues. Germline CDR1 KGHSH, CDR2 LQKENI. For the CDR3, the DNA is TGTGCCAGCTCACCTAAGGAAAAGGGGGAGACCCAGTACTTC. This gives the protein CASSPKEKGETQYF.

V gene TRBV2 combines with J gene TRBJ2-3; TRBD2 aligns across 14 bases. V lost 4 bases and J lost 9; bases outside the gene matches: 9. This CDR3 spans 16 amino acids. CDR1 is SNHLY, CDR2 FYNNEI, per germline. CDR3 amino acids: CASSGGTSGGLGTQYF. As DNA, the CDR3 is TGTGCCAGCAGTGGGGGGACTAGCGGGGGATTGGGGACGCAGTATTTT.